This TCR beta chain was profiled in a study of blood T cell repertoires in COVID-19. Looked up from germline, CDR1 is SNHLY and CDR2 is FYNNEI. This CDR3 has 12 residues. V gave up 7 bases and J gave up 0 bases, with 4 bases separating them. Measured with immunoSEQ multiplex PCR; TCRdb has only the in-frame clones, and not every one. The table includes about 200,000 clones, 80% to 90% detected once. Individuals aged about 18 to 90 years were recruited from about two dozen US areas. Participant-reported clinical history was the basis for cohort assignment. Exposed enrollees encountered a COVID-19 case at some point within 2 weeks before study entry.

V gene TRBV2 combines with J gene TRBJ1-5; no clear D gene. The sequence was collected from a young woman who had been exposed to COVID-19. The material sequenced was PBMCs or T cells enriched from blood (not recorded which). The CDR3 bases are TGTGCCAGCACAGGTAGCAATCAGCCCCAGCATTTT. The encoded protein is CASTGSNQPQHF.